Listed below are T cell receptor beta chains from one sample, sequenced in a study of blood T cell repertoires in COVID-19. Produced via immunoSEQ multiplex PCR; TCRdb's table is partial and in-frame only. The profile covers about 220,000 clones, with 82% appearing a single time and 3% to 4% taken by the ten largest. Sequenced material: PBMCs or T cells enriched from blood (not recorded which). These receptors were taken from a woman between 55 and 75 years old who had recovered from COVID-19. CDR3s include the opening cysteine and the closing phenylalanine or tryptophan. The order of the fields is D gene, J gene, clone size, V gene, CDR3 DNA, CDR3 protein. The D gene is left open where the match is weak. Where a row states a size, it is once, few, many or the class of an expanded clone; other rows omit it.

>NA|TRBJ1-1|NA|TRBV7-9
TGTGCCAGCAGTTTCTCCACTGAACGGTTAAGTAGCTTTGGGGCTTTCTTT
CASSFSTERLSSFGAFF
>TRBD1|TRBJ2-7|NA|TRBV7-9
TGTGCCAGCAGACGCGACAGGGTTGGTTCCTACGAGCAGTACTTC
CASRRDRVGSYEQYF
>TRBD1|TRBJ1-1|NA|TRBV4-1
TGCGCCAGCAGCCAGGGACAGGGGTACACTGAAGCTTTCTTT
CASSQGQGYTEAFF
>TRBD1|TRBJ1-4|few|TRBV24-1
TGTGCCACCAGTGATACCCCCTACAGGGGAACTAATGAAAAACTGTTTTTT
CATSDTPYRGTNEKLFF
>NA|TRBJ2-1|NA|TRBV5-4
TGTGCCAGCAGCTTGGCGGGGGGCACCTACAATGAGCAGTTCTTC
CASSLAGGTYNEQFF
>TRBD1|TRBJ2-1|few|TRBV5-1
TGCGCCAGCAGCTCCCGTCAGACAGGGAGTTATTACAATGAGCAGTTCTTC
CASSSRQTGSYYNEQFF
>NA|TRBJ1-2|few|TRBV2
TGTGCCAGCAGTGAAGGAGGCGGCGGATATGGCTACACCTTC
CASSEGGGGYGYTF
>NA|TRBJ1-2|NA|TRBV12-3/TRBV12-4
TGTGCCAGCAGCATTCAGGTCCTGGTCGGCTACACCTTC
CASSIQVLVGYTF
>NA|TRBJ1-1|NA|TRBV11-2
TGTGCCAGCAGTGGGGGAGGGCAGGTAGCTTTCTTT
CASSGGGQVAFF
>TRBD2|TRBJ2-5|few|TRBV7-2
TGTGCCAGCAGCCCCGACGGACGGGGGGAAGAGACCCAGTACTTC
CASSPDGRGEETQYF
>NA|TRBJ1-5|NA|TRBV10-3
TGTGCCATCAGTGTCGCCGGACAGATCAATCAGCCCCAGCATTTT
CAISVAGQINQPQHF
>NA|TRBJ2-5|NA|TRBV3-1/TRBV3-2
TGTGCCAGCAGCCTGAGCAGGGCCCAGTACTTC
CASSLSRAQYF
>TRBD1|TRBJ1-1|NA|TRBV19
TGTGCCATACCGGGACAGAAGAACACTGAAGCTTTCTTT
CAIPGQKNTEAFF
>NA|TRBJ2-5|NA|TRBV7-2
TGTGCCAGCAGCGATTATTTAGGGGCCTCAGAGACCCAGTACTTC
CASSDYLGASETQYF
>NA|TRBJ2-3|NA|TRBV4-3
TGCGCCAGCAGCCAGGAGGGGGCTGACACAGATACGCAGTATTTT
CASSQEGADTDTQYF
>NA|TRBJ2-1|NA|TRBV19
TGTGCCAGTAGTATTCTAAGACGAGGCCATGAGCAGTTCTTC
CASSILRRGHEQFF
>NA|TRBJ2-7|few|TRBV7-9
TGTGCCAGCAGCTCCCAGGGGAGCACCGAGCAGTACTTC
CASSSQGSTEQYF
>TRBD1|TRBJ1-5|NA|TRBV5-1
TGCGCCAGCAGCTTGTCAGGGGGAAGCAATCAGCCCCAGCATTTT
CASSLSGGSNQPQHF
>TRBD1|TRBJ1-6|NA|TRBV2
TGTGCCAGCAGTGTCGACAGGGGGAATTCACCCCTCCACTTT
CASSVDRGNSPLHF
>TRBD1|TRBJ1-6|NA|TRBV4-1
TGCGCCAGCCACTCCGGGACAGATAATTCACCCCTCCACTTT
CASHSGTDNSPLHF
>NA|TRBJ1-4|NA|TRBV11-1
TGTGCCAGCAGCGCCGGGGGTCCCAATGAAAAACTGTTTTTT
CASSAGGPNEKLFF
>TRBD2|TRBJ2-3|NA|TRBV6-2/TRBV6-3
TGTGCCAGCAGTTACTCGCTAGCGGGGGTAATGGCGCAGTATTTT
CASSYSLAGVMAQYF
>TRBD1|TRBJ1-2|NA|TRBV7-9
TGTGCCAGCAGCTTACAGTCCAGGGGGCAGGGTGGCTACACCTTC
CASSLQSRGQGGYTF
>NA|TRBJ2-7|NA|TRBV4-1
TGCGCCAGCAGCCAAGACATGTTCCGGGCCTCGAGGACTACCCACGAGCAGTACTTC
CASSQDMFRASRTTHEQYF
>TRBD1|TRBJ2-5|few|TRBV11-2
TGTGCCAGCAGCTTAGGGTTGGGGGACCTGGGACAGCAAGAGACCCAGTACTTC
CASSLGLGDLGQQETQYF
>NA|TRBJ1-1|NA|TRBV11-2
TGTGCCAGCGTCCCAACAGGTGCTTTCTTT
CASVPTGAFF
>TRBD2|TRBJ2-2|NA|TRBV4-1
TGCGCCAGCAGCCAACTAGCGGGAGACCCGAGTACCGGGGAGCTGTTTTTT
CASSQLAGDPSTGELFF
>NA|TRBJ2-7|NA|TRBV7-2
TGTGCCAGCAGCTTAGTAGTTGAGGGCGAGCAGTACTTC
CASSLVVEGEQYF
>NA|TRBJ1-1|NA|TRBV18
TGTGCCAGCTCACTGGAACAGGCGAACACTGAAGCTTTCTTT
CASSLEQANTEAFF
>TRBD1|TRBJ2-7|NA|TRBV4-3
TGCGCCAGCAGCCAAAAAACCGGGACAGGGGTCTACGAGCAGTACTTC
CASSQKTGTGVYEQYF
>NA|TRBJ1-5|NA|TRBV7-9
TGTGCCAGCAGCCCCTGGTCAGGAGGCCGACATCAGCCCCAGCATTTT
CASSPWSGGRHQPQHF
>TRBD2|TRBJ2-1|NA|TRBV2
TGTGCCAGCAGCCAAGGGACTAGCGGGGGGATATACAATGAGCAGTTCTTC
CASSQGTSGGIYNEQFF
>NA|TRBJ2-7|NA|TRBV5-1
TGCGCCAGCAGCAAGTCCACAGGGGAGGATTTCTACGAGCAGTACTTC
CASSKSTGEDFYEQYF